What follows are 32 T cell receptor beta chains derived from one specimen sequenced in a study of CD8 T cells in ankylosing spondylitis. TCRdb fed the 5' RACE reads into MiXCR, producing one record per CDR3 protein. The data show about 240,000 distinct CDR3 sequences, around 7.8% seen once. The sample taken for sequencing was blood, either unsorted or a sorted T cell fraction (not recorded which). Receptors originate from a male donor with ankylosing spondylitis or in good health (not recorded which).

Of note for this clonotype: This may be a read error, as it is one base from a much larger clone. The chain links TRBV9 to TRBJ2-2; TRBD1 matches 10 bases. From germline, CDR1 is SGDLS and CDR2 YYNGEE. The CDR3 is 16 residues long. This chain's CDR3 is CASSPPGQGNTGKLFF. Here the CDR3 DNA reads TGTGCCAGCAGCCCCCCGGGACAGGGGAACACCGGGAAGCTGTTTTTT.

This clonotype was counted many times. The gene calls are TRBV10-3 and TRBJ1-5; TRBD1 agrees at 7 bases. The CDR3 has 18 amino acids. Germline trimming cut 10 bases from V and 2 bases from J; bases unmatched to any gene: 20. Germline V gene sequence: CDR1 ENHRY, CDR2 SYGVKD. This CDR3 is CATVGWDREPFGNQPQHF. The CDR3 bases are TGTGCCACCGTGGGGTGGGACAGAGAACCCTTTGGCAATCAGCCCCAGCATTTT.

A remark on this clonotype: This could be a read error, since a much larger clone is one nucleotide away. The chain combines TRBV18 with TRBJ2-5; D gene ambiguous. CDR3 size: 14 residues. Per germline, CDR1 KGHSH and CDR2 LQKENI. The CDR3 DNA reads as TGTGCCAGCTCATCACCGACCCTAGGAAAGACCCAGTACTTC. Translation gives CASSSPTLGKTQYF.

For this clonotype: This may arise from a read error, as a much more abundant clone is one base away. The rearrangement uses TRBV4-3 and TRBJ1-1; the D is unclear. CDR1 LGHNA and CDR2 YSLEER come from the germline V gene. The CDR3 covers 15 residues. CDR3 bases: TGCGCCAGCAACCAAGAGGGCAGTATGAACACTGAAGCTTTCTTT. Protein: CASNQEGSMNTEAFF.

This clonotype occurred many times. The V gene is TRBV4-2, the J gene TRBJ1-2; D is perhaps TRBD1 (5 bases). V was cut by 1 base and J by 6 bases, with 9 bases left in between. Germline V lookup: CDR1 LGHNA, CDR2 YNFKEQ. This CDR3 spans 13 amino acids. DNA of the CDR3: TGTGCCAGCAGCCAAGCAGGGAGGAATGGCTACACCTTC. Its translation is CASSQAGRNGYTF.

This clonotype was seen many times. The genes are TRBV12-3 or TRBV12-4 and TRBJ2-7, with D unresolved. The CDR3 is made up of 11 amino acids. V was shortened by 6 bases and J by 6 bases, with 9 bases between the two germline ends. The CDR3 protein is CASRLLGEQYF. DNA of the CDR3: TGTGCCAGCAGGCTCCTGGGCGAGCAGTACTTC.

This clonotype was recorded at least ten times. The DNA for the CDR3 is TGTGCCAGCTCACCACTGACAGAGAACACTGAAGCTTTCTTT. Translation: CASSPLTENTEAFF. The chain employs TRBV18 and TRBJ1-1, with a weak D call TRBD1 (5 bases). Looked up from germline, CDR1 is KGHSH and CDR2 is LQKENI. The CDR3 contains 14 residues. V lost 1 base to trimming and J lost 1 base, with 7 bases between them.

The chain combines TRBV6-5 with TRBJ1-3; no reliable D call. The CDR3 runs 18 residues. Germline CDR1 and CDR2: MNHEY and SVGAGI. V was trimmed by 2 bases and J by 0 bases, leaving 17 bases between them. In nucleotides, the CDR3 is TGTGCCAGCAGTTACGGGATCGGGCCTCACGGCTCTGGAAACACCATATATTTT. Its protein product is CASSYGIGPHGSGNTIYF.

This clonotype was seen many times. The genes are TRBV5-1 and TRBJ2-2; possibly TRBD1 for D (6 bases). Between the trimmed V and J ends, which lost 4 bases and 2 bases, there was a span of 18 bases. Per the germline V gene, CDR1 is SGHRS and CDR2 is YFSETQ. CDR3 length: 17 residues. In DNA form, the CDR3 reads TGCGCCAGCAGCCCCCTTTTAGGGGGTTTCAACACCGGGGAGCTGTTTTTT. Residues: CASSPLLGGFNTGELFF.

Only a few counts were recorded for this clonotype. The chain joins TRBV5-4 to TRBJ2-1; D is possibly TRBD2 (5 bases). The CDR3 has 15 amino acids. Trimming took 0 bases from V and 8 from J, leaving 15 bases between them. Germline-derived CDR1 and CDR2 are SGHNT and YYREEE (reference sequence). CDR3 DNA: TGTGCCAGCAGCTTGGCAGGCCAGGCCGGGGATGAGCAGTTCTTC. Its translation is CASSLAGQAGDEQFF.

Many counts were recorded for this clonotype. CDR3 coding DNA: TGTGCCAGCAGTGAAGATGACAGGGCTGGAAACACCATATATTTT. As protein: CASSEDDRAGNTIYF. The V and J genes are TRBV6-1 and TRBJ1-3; 7 nucleotides match TRBD1. Unmatched junction bases numbered 2, after V lost 1 base and J lost 2 bases. The CDR3 has 15 residues. Germline CDR1 reads MNHNS; CDR2 reads SASEGT.

This clonotype was seen at least ten times. The chain carries TRBV20-1 and TRBJ1-5, with 10 bases matching TRBD1. The CDR3 loop spans 15 amino acids. Looked up from germline, CDR1 is DFQATT and CDR2 is SNEGSKA (reference sequence). Trimming at V came to 1 base and at J to 6 bases, leaving 6 bases not matched to a gene. CDR3 residues: CSARVGTGDAQPQHF. The DNA for the CDR3 is TGCAGTGCTAGAGTCGGGACAGGGGATGCTCAGCCCCAGCATTTT.

This clonotype was picked up many times. The V gene is TRBV7-8, the J gene TRBJ2-1, with TRBD2 matching 8 bases. Germline-derived CDR1 and CDR2 are SGHVS and FQNEAQ. J lost 2 bases, V lost 5 bases, and 8 bases had no gene match. This CDR3 is built from 16 residues. The CDR3 region has the DNA TGTGCCAGCAGCCCTAGGGGTAGCGGGGCCTACAATGAGCAGTTCTTC. Residues: CASSPRGSGAYNEQFF.

The chain couples TRBV7-2 to TRBJ2-1; 7 positions agree with TRBD2. This CDR3 region has 15 residues. Germline V gene lookup returns CDR1 SGHTA and CDR2 FQGNSA. Trimming took 4 bases from V and 7 from J; bases not matched to a gene: 10. CDR3 bases: TGTGCCAGCAGCTACCAAGCGGGAACGGGGAATGAGCAGTTCTTC. As protein: CASSYQAGTGNEQFF.

J is TRBJ2-5 and V is TRBV5-8, with a possible D match to TRBD1 (5 bases). V was shortened by 9 bases and J by 5 bases, with 8 bases between the two germline ends. CDR1 and CDR2 (germline): SGHTS, YDEGEE. This CDR3 is 10 amino acids long. The CDR3 spells CANAGETQYF. The CDR3 DNA sequence: TGTGCCAACGCAGGGGAGACCCAGTACTTC. The complete variable domain, with remaining parts taken from reference TRBV5-8 and TRBJ2-5, reads EAGVTQSPTHLIKTRGQQATLRCSPISGHTSVYWYQQALGLGLQFLLWYDEGEERNRGNFPPRFSGRQFPNYSSELNVNALELEDSALYLCANAGETQYFGPGTRLLVL.

This clonotype was recorded many times. V usage is TRBV12-3 or TRBV12-4 and J usage is TRBJ2-7; weak D call: TRBD1 (5 bases). This CDR3 is built from 13 residues. Trimming took 5 bases from V and 2 from J, leaving 10 bases between them. The chain's CDR3 is CASSKTGTYEQYF. CDR3 nucleotide sequence: TGTGCCAGCAGTAAAACAGGTACCTACGAGCAGTACTTC.

This clonotype was observed a handful of times. As DNA, the CDR3 is TGTGCCAGCAGTGTCAAGGTAGAGACCCAGTACTTC. It encodes CASSVKVETQYF. The J gene is TRBJ2-5, the V gene TRBV2; D is undetermined. Trimming pared 4 bases from V and 4 bases from J, leaving 7 bases between. The germline CDR1 and CDR2 sequences are SNHLY and FYNNEI. This CDR3 spans 12 amino acids.

This clonotype appeared many times. The CDR3 DNA follows: TGTGCCAGCAGCCAGAAGGACGGCTACGAGCAGTACTTC. Translating it yields CASSQKDGYEQYF. The chain is built from TRBV4-2 and TRBJ2-7; no reliable D call. The CDR3 is 13 amino acids. Looked up from germline, CDR1 is LGHNA and CDR2 is YNFKEQ. The ends were cut back, 3 bases at V and 3 bases at J, with 9 bases in the middle.

This sequence joins TRBV4-3 and TRBJ2-3, with 10 bases matching TRBD2. With V trimmed by 4 bases and J by 4 bases, 11 bases remained unmatched. The CDR3 is 17 amino acids. CDR1 and CDR2 (germline): LGHNA, YSLEER. The CDR3 DNA is TGCGCCAGCAGCCCCCGCGCGGGACTAGCGACGGCAGATACGCAGTATTTT. Its translation: CASSPRAGLATADTQYF.

This clonotype has at least ten counts. This rearrangement joins TRBV7-2 to TRBJ2-7; 8 nucleotides line up with TRBD1. The CDR3 length is 16 residues. Per germline, CDR1 SGHTA and CDR2 FQGNSA. V gave up 1 base and J gave up 6 bases; unmatched junction bases: 11. CDR3 protein: CASSLVPYVGTGEQYF. In DNA form, the CDR3 reads TGTGCCAGCAGCTTAGTTCCCTATGTGGGGACAGGCGAGCAGTACTTC.

This clonotype was detected ten times or more. The chain combines TRBV29-1 with TRBJ2-7; the match to TRBD1 covers 9 bases. The CDR3 has 14 residues. After removal of 7 bases from V and 0 bases from J, the junction contained 7 bases not matched to a gene. Germline V gene sequence: CDR1 SQVTM, CDR2 ANQGSEA. In nucleotides, the CDR3 is TGCAGCGGGTCGGGACAGGGAGACTCCTACGAGCAGTACTTC. It yields the protein CSGSGQGDSYEQYF.

This clonotype showed up just a few times. The rearrangement joins TRBV5-1 to TRBJ2-1, with D perhaps TRBD1 (6 bases). The length of the CDR3 is 18 residues. The V end was cut by 4 bases, the J end by 2 bases, with 22 bases between. CDR1 SGHRS and CDR2 YFSETQ come from the germline V gene. The CDR3 here is CASSPHWITGITYNEQFF. The CDR3 nucleotides are TGCGCCAGCAGCCCCCACTGGATCACAGGGATCACCTACAATGAGCAGTTCTTC.

This clonotype was counted many times. The chain uses TRBV3-1 and TRBJ2-1, with 9 bases lining up with TRBD1. Germline CDR1 reads LGHDT; CDR2 reads YNNKEL (reference sequence). Unmatched junction bases numbered 4, after V lost 0 bases and J lost 4 bases. This CDR3 has 16 residues. The CDR3 spells CASSQDQGQGYNEQFF. The CDR3 nucleotides read TGTGCCAGCAGCCAAGATCAGGGACAGGGTTACAATGAGCAGTTCTTC.

This clonotype was picked up many times. The chain couples TRBV20-1 to TRBJ1-5; a possible D gene is TRBD1 (6 bases). The germline V and J ends were trimmed by 1 base and 0 bases, with 10 bases remaining between them. The CDR3 is made up of 15 amino acids. Germline V gene sequence: CDR1 DFQATT, CDR2 SNEGSKA (reference sequence). The CDR3 loop is CSARGQEYSNQPQHF. CDR3 DNA: TGCAGTGCTAGAGGACAGGAGTATAGCAATCAGCCCCAGCATTTT.

V gene TRBV7-2 combines with J gene TRBJ2-1; TRBD2 matches at 11 bases. The ends lost 5 bases at V and 6 bases at J; junction bases unmatched: 6. CDR1 SGHTA and CDR2 FQGNSA come from the germline V gene. The CDR3 runs to 15 residues. CDR3 DNA sequence: TGTGCCAGCAGCCCCGGACTAGCGGGCCTCAATGAGCAGTTCTTC. As protein: CASSPGLAGLNEQFF.

This clonotype came up many times. This sequence joins TRBV20-1 and TRBJ2-1; 11 bases fit TRBD2. Trimming took 0 bases from V and 9 from J; bases not matched to a gene: 7. This CDR3 region has 15 residues. Germline CDR1 is DFQATT and CDR2 is SNEGSKA (reference sequence). CDR3 nucleotides: TGCAGTGCTAGAGATTCCGTAGCGGGAGGGATTGAGCAGTTCTTC. Its translation: CSARDSVAGGIEQFF.

At least ten counts were recorded for this clonotype. This chain connects TRBV7-2 to TRBJ2-3, with 10 nucleotides matching TRBD2. The CDR3 spans 16 residues. The ends lost 4 bases at V and 0 bases at J; junction bases unmatched: 4. CDR1 and CDR2 (germline): SGHTA, FQGNSA. CDR3 protein: CASSSQLAGSTDTQYF. In DNA form, the CDR3 reads TGTGCCAGCAGCTCCCAACTAGCGGGGAGCACAGATACGCAGTATTTT.

This clonotype was picked up many times. V usage is TRBV5-6 and J usage is TRBJ2-1; D unresolved. Per the germline V gene, CDR1 is SGHDT and CDR2 is YYEEEE. The CDR3 consists of 14 residues. The V and J ends lost 4 bases and 8 bases respectively, with 16 bases between them. The CDR3 DNA reads TGTGCCAGCAGCCAGATTTCATGGGGTCATGAGCAGTTCTTC. Residues: CASSQISWGHEQFF.

The chain has TRBV9 and TRBJ2-7; 7 nucleotides align to TRBD2. The CDR3 covers 13 residues. The J segment lost 5 bases and the V segment lost 2 bases, leaving 4 bases of the junction unmatched. The germline V gene has CDR1 SGDLS and CDR2 YYNGEE. The CDR3 spells CASSVWGGDEQYF. CDR3 nucleotide sequence: TGTGCCAGCAGCGTTTGGGGGGGTGACGAGCAGTACTTC.

This clonotype appeared many times. The chain carries TRBV29-1 and TRBJ2-7; 7 nucleotides align to TRBD1. CDR1 and CDR2 (germline): SQVTM, ANQGSEA. V lost 6 bases, J lost 2 bases, and 4 bases stayed unmatched. The CDR3 length is 12 residues. The CDR3 DNA reads as TGCAGCGTGAGGACAGGTCCCTACGAGCAGTACTTC. Its translation: CSVRTGPYEQYF.

This clonotype was detected ten times or more. The chain is built from TRBV10-3 and TRBJ2-3, with D perhaps matching TRBD1 (5 bases). Trimming pared 8 bases from V and 7 bases from J, leaving 13 bases between. In germline, CDR1 is ENHRY, CDR2 SYGVKD. This CDR3 is 12 amino acids long. Written as DNA, the CDR3 is TGTGCCATCGGGATTTCAGGGAATACGCAGTATTTT. Translated, it gives CAIGISGNTQYF.

There are many counts of this clonotype. This chain joins TRBV27 and TRBJ2-1, with 10 bases lining up with TRBD1. Germline assignment: CDR1 MNHEY and CDR2 SMNVEV (reference sequence). Trimming cost V 3 bases and J 4 bases; bases outside gene matches: 6. The CDR3 extends over 16 amino acids. The CDR3 sequence: CASSFWTGGEYNEQFF. In DNA, the CDR3 is TGTGCCAGCAGTTTTTGGACAGGGGGTGAATACAATGAGCAGTTCTTC.